This TCR beta chain emerged from a study of T cells in Graves' hyperthyroidism and ophthalmopathy (dated by TCRdb to between 2018 and 2021). In terms of the full investigation: To identify TCR V-J signatures that set the groups apart, the researchers used a discovery cohort of 90 to 100 patients, made up of 40 to 45 with Graves' ophthalmopathy and 55 to 65 with stable Graves' hyperthyroidism. In about six Graves' hyperthyroidism patients, the study also compared T-cell repertoires from thyroid tissue with T-cell repertoires from blood. Prospective prediction of ophthalmopathy was tested in an independent validation cohort consisting of fewer than 20 hyperthyroidism patients and approximately 16 patients who later progressed to ophthalmopathy. After blood sampling, hyperthyroidism patients were treated with methimazole at a starting dose of 30 mg daily, and ophthalmopathy patients were treated with high-dose intravenous methylprednisolone. The paper reports TCR Vbeta CDR3 sequencing of 135 peripheral blood samples: under 45 ophthalmopathy, 70 to 85 hyperthyroidism and some 17 progressor patients. For training and testing, the 80 to 100 patients in the discovery cohort were randomly divided in a 7:3 ratio. Paper-wide results and their limitations: Sample size was not statistically predetermined, and investigators were not blinded to group allocation. Most expanded thyroid clonotypes (frequency above 0.001) were also detected in blood, suggesting blood repertoires may reflect thyroid immune responses. A 13 V-J signature model separated ophthalmopathy from stable hyperthyroidism, with around 90% sensitivity and 81.08% specificity in cross-validation and 80%/75% in testing. In validation, progression to ophthalmopathy was predicted by the model with nearly 71% sensitivity and approximately 78% specificity, a median of approximately 6.5 months before onset.

Worth noting for this clonotype: Its antigen specificity is not known. Base qualities were left out, and no much larger clone turns up one base away.

There are 10 amino acids in the CDR3, from cysteine to phenylalanine inclusive. Here the CDR3 DNA is all that survives: 30 bases in frame from base 1. The germline V gene encodes CDR1 SQVTM and CDR2 ANQGSEA. Trimming takes 8 bases from V and 3 bases from J, and the germline ends sit 7 bases apart. The TCR beta CDR3 regions were amplified from RNA transcripts. The first round of RT-PCR for the TCR CDR3 was performed with the HTBI primer set and the Qiagen OneStep RT-PCR kit. A second multiplex PCR round built the libraries, followed by size selection and purification. Paired-end sequencing of the libraries was performed with 100 bp reads on an Illumina HiSeq2000. The original methods were these. SOAPnuke was used to process the raw data, removing reads that contained adapters or uncalled bases, had a mean Phred below 15, or lacked an exact match to the constant primer or identifier. COPE v1.2.5 was used to merge the high-quality paired reads, and each unique nucleotide sequence was defined as a clonotype. MiTCR v1.1 was used to align clonotypes to the IMGT TRBV, TRBD and TRBJ reference segments. The analysis included only V-J combinations with a frequency above 0.0001, which together covered 99.2% of the repertoires. The TCS score was defined as F50 (clonal expansion) divided by E x V (chaos), with BLOSUM62-based TCRdist calculated between CDR3 peptides within each V-J. Welch's t-statistics and random forest reduced some 510 V-J features to 13, which were used in a naive Bayes classifier (R e1071). Thyroid-blood repertoire similarity was quantified with the Morisita-Horn index. In-frame beta chains were kept once TCRdb had trimmed the public reads at Q25 with fastp and called clones with MiXCR. All rows with the same CDR3 protein become a single entry with the most common DNA and genes. TCRdb, rather than the study authors, made the V and J calls. The sample records a few hundred thousand distinct CDR3 sequences, approximately 44% of which are singletons. The ten top clones hold around 7.7% of the sample.

A patient counted as having stable Graves' hyperthyroidism if no progression to ophthalmopathy occurred over 18 months of follow-up. The hyperthyroidism patients were between 18 and 65 years old and newly diagnosed, with a disease duration of less than 2 months. Any patient with an uncontrolled infection, another autoimmune disease, pregnancy or lactation was excluded. Clinical symptoms, serum thyroxine and TRAb, thyroid ultrasound, and orbital computed tomography formed the basis for the diagnoses. Trizol reagent was used to extract total RNA, and RNA quality was then checked on an Agilent 2100 Bioanalyzer.

The sequence derives from a woman aged 18-35 years with Graves' hyperthyroidism. The chain uses TRBV29-1 and TRBJ2-5; a confident D gene designation cannot be given. Sample: peripheral blood or thyroid tissue (not recorded which). Read as DNA, the sequence is TGCAGCTCCCCTAAAGAGACCCAGTACTTC. It is translated as CSSPKETQYF.